These 22 T cell receptor beta chains came from one sample sequenced in a study of radiotherapy plus CTLA-4 blockade in lung cancer. Assay: immunoSEQ multiplex PCR; the TCRdb copy retains only in-frame clones and omits some. The sample yields 80,000 or so clones, around 81% seen once. Here the sequenced sample was peripheral blood, taken from a patient treated with radiotherapy plus ipilimumab. The receptors were sampled from a human donor with non-small cell lung cancer who had a partial response to radiotherapy plus ipilimumab. Some clones in this sample may be carry-over from other donors' samples.

The gene calls are TRBV28 and TRBJ1-4; 10 bases agree with TRBD1. Trimming at V came to 5 bases and at J to 8 bases, leaving 5 bases not matched to a gene. Germline V gene sequence: CDR1 MDHEN, CDR2 SYDVKM. The CDR3 runs 14 residues. The chain's CDR3 is CASSITGQGEKLFF. The CDR3 DNA reads as TGTGCCAGCAGTATAACGGGACAGGGGGAAAAACTGTTTTTT. Looking up the rest from reference TRBV28 and TRBJ1-4 gives the full variable domain: DVKVTQSSRYLVKRTGEKVFLECVQDMDHENMFWYRQDPGLGLRLIYFSYDVKMKEKGDIPEGYSVSREKKERFSLILESASTNQTSMYLCASSITGQGEKLFFGSGTQLSVL.

The genes are TRBV29-1 and TRBJ1-5; TRBD1 might be the D (6 bases). The CDR3 has 13 residues. Germline assignment: CDR1 SQVTM and CDR2 ANQGSEA. The V end was cut by 5 bases, the J end by 5 bases, with 13 bases between. The CDR3 spells CSVILTGDQPQHF. CDR3 DNA sequence: TGCAGCGTTATATTGACAGGAGATCAGCCCCAGCATTTT.

A single count supports this clone. V gene TRBV28 combines with J gene TRBJ2-5; TRBD1 agrees at 10 bases. The J segment lost 2 bases and the V segment lost 5 bases, leaving 5 bases of the junction unmatched. Germline CDR1 reads MDHEN; CDR2 reads SYDVKM. CDR3 length: 15 amino acids. The CDR3 loop is CASSTRQGAQETQYF. The CDR3 DNA reads TGTGCCAGCAGTACACGACAGGGGGCTCAAGAGACCCAGTACTTC.

The V and J genes are TRBV30 and TRBJ2-7; 9 bases match TRBD1. Trimming cost V 2 bases and J 11 bases; bases outside gene matches: 7. This CDR3 has 12 amino acids. Germline-derived CDR1 and CDR2 are GTSNPN and SVGIG (reference sequence). CDR3 region: CAWSIGTGSEYF. The CDR3 DNA is TGTGCCTGGAGTATTGGGACAGGGAGTGAGTACTTC.

The J gene is TRBJ2-1, the V gene TRBV2; no definite D call. Looked up from germline, CDR1 is SNHLY and CDR2 is FYNNEI. The CDR3 loop spans 16 amino acids. The V end was cut by 4 bases, the J end by 0 bases, with 13 bases between. The CDR3, as DNA: TGTGCCAGCAGTGCTTTGCTCTACAGCTCCTACAATGAGCAGTTCTTC. Translated, it gives CASSALLYSSYNEQFF.

The chain carries TRBV9 and TRBJ2-3; 7 bases line up with TRBD2. The length of the CDR3 is 14 residues. J was trimmed by 8 bases and V by 0 bases; bases with no gene match: 6. The germline CDR1 and CDR2 sequences are SGDLS and YYNGEE. CDR3 coding DNA: TGTGCCAGCAGCGTAGGGCTAGCGGACGGTACGCAGTATTTT. This codes for CASSVGLADGTQYF.

This clone was observed a handful of times. This chain connects TRBV7-9 to TRBJ2-7; D is ambiguous. V was shortened by 4 bases and J by 7 bases, with 11 bases between the two germline ends. From germline, CDR1 is SEHNR and CDR2 FQNEAQ (reference sequence). This CDR3 region has 12 residues. Here the CDR3 reads CASSYLNGEQYF. CDR3 bases: TGTGCCAGCAGCTACCTAAACGGGGAGCAGTACTTC.

This clone has only one observation. The V and J genes are TRBV6-1 and TRBJ2-5; 7 bases map to TRBD2. The V and J ends lost 5 bases and 5 bases, in that order; junction bases with no gene match: 2. From germline, CDR1 is MNHNS and CDR2 SASEGT. This CDR3 has 12 residues. The CDR3 DNA follows: TGTGCCAGCAGTTGGACTAGTGAGACCCAGTACTTC. This encodes CASSWTSETQYF.

The CDR3 nucleotides read TGTGCCCACGAAGGAGAGATCACAGATACGCAGTATTTT. Encoded protein: CAHEGEITDTQYF. This chain connects TRBV7-9 to TRBJ2-3; D remains ambiguous. This CDR3 is built from 13 residues. V gave up 11 bases and J gave up 2 bases, with 14 bases separating them. The V gene's germline CDR1 is SEHNR and CDR2 FQNEAQ (reference sequence).

This clone has a handful of counts. This chain links TRBV10-2 with TRBJ2-7; D is possibly TRBD1 (6 bases). CDR1 is WSHSY, CDR2 SAAADI, per germline. The CDR3 totals 14 residues. V was cut by 2 bases and J by 5 bases, with 13 bases left in between. The CDR3 nucleotides are TGCGCCAGCAGTGAGCAGGGGATGACGAACGAGCAGTACTTC. It translates to CASSEQGMTNEQYF.

A note on this clone: As the CDR3 is not closed by the conserved phenylalanine or tryptophan, this likely results from a read error. The chain is built from TRBV7-2 and TRBJ1-6; no definite D call. Germline V gene lookup returns CDR1 SGHTA and CDR2 FQGNSA. Trimming stripped 5 bases from V and 11 bases from J, with 13 bases between. The CDR3 has 13 residues. CDR3 nucleotides: TGTGCCAGCAGCCGGAGGAGGGATCCACCCCTCCACTCT. Translation gives CASSRRRDPPLHS.

The chain employs TRBV4-2 and TRBJ2-5; a possible D gene is TRBD2 (6 bases). Germline CDR1 LGHNA, CDR2 YNFKEQ. The CDR3 spans 14 residues. V gave up 5 bases and J gave up 1 base, with 11 bases separating them. The CDR3 sequence: CASSFGRGQETQYF. The CDR3, as DNA: TGTGCCAGCAGCTTTGGGCGGGGCCAAGAGACCCAGTACTTC.

The chain is built from TRBV7-9 and TRBJ1-5; 10 nucleotides match TRBD1. Looked up from germline, CDR1 is SEHNR and CDR2 is FQNEAQ (reference sequence). This CDR3 comprises 16 residues. After removal of 5 bases from V and 4 bases from J, the junction contained 8 bases not matched to a gene. The CDR3 DNA sequence: TGTGCCAGCAGCCGGGGACAGGGGACGAAAAATCAGCCCCAGCATTTT. Its translation: CASSRGQGTKNQPQHF. The variable domain in full, with the rest retrieved from reference TRBV7-9 and TRBJ1-5, is DTGVSQNPRHKITKRGQNVTFRCDPISEHNRLYWYRQTLGQGPEFLTYFQNEAQLEKSRLLSDRFSAERPKGSFSTLEIQRTEQGDSAMYLCASSRGQGTKNQPQHFGDGTRLSIL.

V and J are TRBV7-3 and TRBJ2-5; perhaps TRBD1 as D (6 bases). From germline, CDR1 is SGHTA and CDR2 FQGTGA. This CDR3 contains 14 residues. The V and J ends lost 5 bases and 4 bases respectively, with 14 bases between them. The CDR3 DNA is TGTGCCAGCAGCCCGGACAGTCTTGGAGAGACCCAGTACTTC. Translating it yields CASSPDSLGETQYF.

The chain has TRBV19 and TRBJ2-3, with D maybe TRBD2 (6 bases). Looked up from germline, CDR1 is LNHDA and CDR2 is SQIVND (reference sequence). Trimming stripped 5 bases from V and 0 bases from J, with 18 bases between. The CDR3 runs to 17 residues. CDR3 coding DNA: TGTGCCAGTAGTTCCTCAGGACTATTTTATAGCACAGATACGCAGTATTTT. Amino acid sequence: CASSSSGLFYSTDTQYF.

The gene calls are TRBV7-3 and TRBJ2-5, with a weak D call TRBD1 (5 bases). The CDR3 has 14 amino acids. V dropped 5 bases and J dropped 6 bases, with 16 bases sitting between them. Germline V gene lookup returns CDR1 SGHTA and CDR2 FQGTGA. The CDR3 sequence: CASSLNPGMKTQYF. In DNA form, the CDR3 reads TGTGCCAGCAGCCTAAACCCAGGGATGAAGACCCAGTACTTC.

The gene calls are TRBV6-1 and TRBJ1-4, with D perhaps TRBD1 (6 bases). This CDR3 has 12 amino acids. Germline assignment: CDR1 MNHNS and CDR2 SASEGT. V lost 3 bases to trimming and J lost 7 bases, with 6 bases between them. The DNA of the CDR3 is TGTGCCAGCAGTGAGGGGGCTGAAAAACTGTTTTTT. Amino acids: CASSEGAEKLFF.

The J gene is TRBJ2-1, the V gene TRBV6-5; 8 bases are shared with TRBD2. With 6 bases clipped from V and 9 bases from J, the junction kept 4 bases outside the gene matches. This CDR3 region has 12 residues. Germline V gene sequence: CDR1 MNHEY, CDR2 SVGAGI. The CDR3 coding sequence is TGTGCCAGCAGAGGACTAGCTGGTGAGCAGTTCTTC. Translating gives CASRGLAGEQFF.

Comment on this clone: Other nucleotide sequences in the sample specify the same CDR3. This chain links TRBV6-1 with TRBJ2-7, with 9 nucleotides matching TRBD1. V lost 6 bases and J lost 0; bases outside the gene matches: 6. This CDR3 contains 15 residues. Germline CDR1 MNHNS, CDR2 SASEGT. In nucleotides, the CDR3 is TGTGCCAGCAGGGAGGGACAGGGATTCTCCTACGAGCAGTACTTC. Amino acids: CASREGQGFSYEQYF.

The chain has TRBV6-5 and TRBJ1-1; TRBD1 aligns across 8 bases. The CDR3 loop spans 15 amino acids. Trimming took 2 bases from V and 1 from J; bases not matched to a gene: 3. Per germline, CDR1 MNHEY and CDR2 SVGAGI. CDR3 bases: TGTGCCAGCAGTTACAGGGGACAGGCGAACACTGAAGCTTTCTTT. Translating gives CASSYRGQANTEAFF.

The chain carries TRBV5-1 and TRBJ2-1; TRBD2 matches 15 bases. The CDR3 totals 17 residues. Germline trimming cut 4 bases from V and 2 bases from J; bases unmatched to any gene: 4. Looked up from germline, CDR1 is SGHRS and CDR2 is YFSETQ. CDR3 bases: TGCGCCAGCAGCCAGGGACTAGCGGGGGGTACCTACAATGAGCAGTTCTTC. Protein: CASSQGLAGGTYNEQFF.

The chain links TRBV11-3 to TRBJ1-6; D is undetermined. Per the germline V gene, CDR1 is SGHNT and CDR2 is YENEEA. The CDR3 extends over 18 amino acids. The V end lost 6 bases, the J end lost 9 bases, and 27 bases lay between the germline ends. CDR3 amino acids: CASRNFFGEETHSSPLHF. CDR3 DNA sequence: TGTGCCAGCAGAAATTTTTTTGGGGAGGAAACACATTCTTCACCCCTCCACTTT.